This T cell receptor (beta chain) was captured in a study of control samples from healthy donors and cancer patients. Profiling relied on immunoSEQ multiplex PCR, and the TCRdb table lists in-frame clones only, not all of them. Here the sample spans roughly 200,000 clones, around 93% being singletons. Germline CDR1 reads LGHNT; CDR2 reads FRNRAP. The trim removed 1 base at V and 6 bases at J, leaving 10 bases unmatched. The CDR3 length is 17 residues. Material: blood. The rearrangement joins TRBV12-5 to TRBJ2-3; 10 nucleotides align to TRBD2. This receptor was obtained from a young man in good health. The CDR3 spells CASGLGTSGTSGDTQYF. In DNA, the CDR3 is TGTGCTAGTGGTTTGGGGACTAGCGGAACCTCAGGGGATACGCAGTATTTT.